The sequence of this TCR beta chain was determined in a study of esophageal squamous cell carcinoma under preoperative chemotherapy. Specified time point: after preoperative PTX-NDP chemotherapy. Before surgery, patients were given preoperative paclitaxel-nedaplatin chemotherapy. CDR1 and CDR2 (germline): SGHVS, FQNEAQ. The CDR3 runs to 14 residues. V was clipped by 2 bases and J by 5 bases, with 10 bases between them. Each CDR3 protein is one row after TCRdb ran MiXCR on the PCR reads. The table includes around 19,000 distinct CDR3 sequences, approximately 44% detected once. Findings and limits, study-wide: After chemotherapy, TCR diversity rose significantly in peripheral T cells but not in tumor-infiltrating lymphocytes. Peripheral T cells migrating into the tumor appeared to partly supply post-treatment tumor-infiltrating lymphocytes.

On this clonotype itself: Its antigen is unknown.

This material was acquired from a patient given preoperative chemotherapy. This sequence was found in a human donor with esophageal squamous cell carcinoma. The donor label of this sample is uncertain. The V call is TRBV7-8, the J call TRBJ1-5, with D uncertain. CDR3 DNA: TGTGCCAGCAGCTTATACGGGATGGATCAGCCCCAGCATTTT. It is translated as CASSLYGMDQPQHF.